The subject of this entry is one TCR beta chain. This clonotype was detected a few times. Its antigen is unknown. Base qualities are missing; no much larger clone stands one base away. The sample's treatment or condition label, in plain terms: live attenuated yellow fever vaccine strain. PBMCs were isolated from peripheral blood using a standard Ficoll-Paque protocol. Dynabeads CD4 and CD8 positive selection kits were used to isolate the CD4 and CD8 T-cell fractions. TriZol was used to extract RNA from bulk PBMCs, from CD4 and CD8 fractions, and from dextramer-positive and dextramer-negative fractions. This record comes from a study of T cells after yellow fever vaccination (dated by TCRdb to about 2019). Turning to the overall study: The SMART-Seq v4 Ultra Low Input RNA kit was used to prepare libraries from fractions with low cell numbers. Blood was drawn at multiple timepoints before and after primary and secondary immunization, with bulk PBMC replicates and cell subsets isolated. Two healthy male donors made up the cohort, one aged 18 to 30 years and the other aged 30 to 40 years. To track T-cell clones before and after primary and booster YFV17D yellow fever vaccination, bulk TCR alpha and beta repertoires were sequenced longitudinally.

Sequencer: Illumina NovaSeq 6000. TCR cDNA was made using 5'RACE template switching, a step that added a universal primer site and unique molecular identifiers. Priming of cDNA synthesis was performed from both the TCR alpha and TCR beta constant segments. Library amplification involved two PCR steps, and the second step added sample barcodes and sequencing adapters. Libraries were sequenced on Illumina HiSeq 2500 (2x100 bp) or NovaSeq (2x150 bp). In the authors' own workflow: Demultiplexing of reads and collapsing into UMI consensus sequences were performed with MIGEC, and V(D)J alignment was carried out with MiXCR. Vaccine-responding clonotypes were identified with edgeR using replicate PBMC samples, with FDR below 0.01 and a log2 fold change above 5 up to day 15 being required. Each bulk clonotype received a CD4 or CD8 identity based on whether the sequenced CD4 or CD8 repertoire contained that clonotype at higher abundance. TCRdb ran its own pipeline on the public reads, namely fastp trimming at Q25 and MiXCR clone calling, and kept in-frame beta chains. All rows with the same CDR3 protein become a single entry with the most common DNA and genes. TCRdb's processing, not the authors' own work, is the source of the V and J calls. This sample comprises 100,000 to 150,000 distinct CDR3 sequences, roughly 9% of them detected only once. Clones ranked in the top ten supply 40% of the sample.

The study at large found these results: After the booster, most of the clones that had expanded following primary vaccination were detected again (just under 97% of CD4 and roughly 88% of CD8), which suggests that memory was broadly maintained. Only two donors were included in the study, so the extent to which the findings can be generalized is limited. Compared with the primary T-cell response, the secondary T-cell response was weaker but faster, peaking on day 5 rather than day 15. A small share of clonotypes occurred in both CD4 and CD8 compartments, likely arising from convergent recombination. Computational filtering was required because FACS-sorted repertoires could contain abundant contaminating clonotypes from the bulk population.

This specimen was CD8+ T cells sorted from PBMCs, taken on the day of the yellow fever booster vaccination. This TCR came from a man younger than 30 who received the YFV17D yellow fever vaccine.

The CDR3 sequence is CASSLGRGYEQFF. The DNA reads as follows: TGCGCCAGCAGCCTAGGAAGGGGCTATGAGCAGTTCTTC. This chain joins TRBV5-1 to TRBJ2-1; matching of 5 bases hints at TRBD1 as the D gene. The CDR3 sequence holds 13 residues, the cysteine and phenylalanine included. The sequence is cut down to CDR3 DNA, 39 bases in frame from base 1. The trim is 4 bases for V and 8 bases for J, with a gap of 13 bases between the germline ends. Per the germline V gene, SGHRS is the CDR1 and YFSETQ is the CDR2.